Shown below are 21 T cell receptor beta chains from a single sample sequenced in a study of cytomegalovirus exposure and HLA in healthy donors. 13 Jbeta primers and 60 Vbeta primers were used for the PCR. The assay was immunoSEQ multiplex PCR, and TCRdb's table has in-frame clones only and misses some. The table records under 200,000 clones, roughly 76% of them present only once. The sequenced sample was PBMCs. The source is a woman aged 45-65 years in good health and CMV-seronegative.

This clone was seen only once. The V and J genes are TRBV30 and TRBJ1-3; D possibly corresponds to TRBD1 (5 bases). V was pared by 3 bases and J by 0 bases, with 9 bases between. The length of the CDR3 is 14 residues. The germline gives CDR1 GTSNPN, CDR2 SVGIG (reference sequence). The CDR3 loop reads CAWSFDSSGNTIYF. As DNA, the CDR3 is TGTGCCTGGAGCTTCGACAGCTCTGGAAACACCATATATTTT.

This clone was found a few times. The V and J genes are TRBV6-6 and TRBJ2-3; D gene unclear. The length of the CDR3 is 11 residues. CDR1 and CDR2 (germline): MNHNY, SVGAGI (reference sequence). Between the trimmed V and J ends, which lost 8 bases and 6 bases, there was a span of 9 bases. The CDR3 loop reads CASAPRDTQYF. The CDR3 DNA sequence: TGTGCCAGCGCGCCCCGGGATACGCAGTATTTT.

The chain employs TRBV28 and TRBJ1-1, with 9 positions matching TRBD1. J lost 3 bases, V lost 7 bases, and 12 bases had no gene match. The CDR3 has 16 residues. Per germline, CDR1 MDHEN and CDR2 SYDVKM. The CDR3 loop reads CASTQQGAYGYTEAFF. The DNA for the CDR3 is TGTGCCAGCACCCAACAGGGGGCGTATGGGTACACTGAAGCTTTCTTT. Using reference TRBV28 and TRBJ1-1 for the parts outside the CDR3, the full variable domain is DVKVTQSSRYLVKRTGEKVFLECVQDMDHENMFWYRQDPGLGLRLIYFSYDVKMKEKGDIPEGYSVSREKKERFSLILESASTNQTSMYLCASTQQGAYGYTEAFFGQGTRLTVV.

This clone showed up just once. The same CDR3 arises from other DNA sequences in this sample as well. V usage is TRBV15 and J usage is TRBJ2-1; D is possibly TRBD2 (5 bases). The CDR3 contains 15 residues. The germline V gene has CDR1 LNHNV and CDR2 YYDKDF (reference sequence). The V and J ends lost 9 bases and 0 bases respectively, with 15 bases between them. DNA for the CDR3: TGTGCCACTCAGGAGGTTTACAGCTCCTACAATGAGCAGTTCTTC. Residues: CATQEVYSSYNEQFF.

The chain links TRBV29-1 to TRBJ2-5; a possible D gene is TRBD1 (6 bases). The germline V and J ends were trimmed by 6 bases and 0 bases, with 17 bases remaining between them. From germline, CDR1 is SQVTM and CDR2 ANQGSEA. This CDR3 has 15 residues. CDR3 DNA: TGCAGCGTGGGGGCTGGCGGAGCGTACCAAGAGACCCAGTACTTC. This sequence encodes CSVGAGGAYQETQYF.

V is TRBV28 and J is TRBJ2-7; 8 positions match TRBD2. J lost 2 bases, V lost 6 bases, and 6 bases had no gene match. This CDR3 spans 14 amino acids. Per the germline V gene, CDR1 is MDHEN and CDR2 is SYDVKM. Here the CDR3 DNA reads TGTGCCAGCAGACCTACTAGCGGAACCTACGAGCAGTACTTC. As protein: CASRPTSGTYEQYF.

The V call is TRBV9, the J call TRBJ2-5; 10 nucleotides agree with TRBD1. V lost 4 bases, J lost 3 bases, and 9 bases stayed unmatched. The CDR3 covers 16 residues. CDR1 is SGDLS and CDR2 is YYNGEE in the germline V gene. The CDR3 region is CASSLRQGAGEETQYF. CDR3 coding DNA: TGTGCCAGCAGCCTCCGACAGGGGGCGGGGGAAGAGACCCAGTACTTC.

The chain links TRBV4-3 to TRBJ1-5; 10 nucleotides align to TRBD1. CDR3 length: 16 amino acids. Germline trimming cut 2 bases from V and 4 bases from J; bases unmatched to any gene: 5. Germline CDR1 and CDR2: LGHNA and YSLEER. The CDR3 DNA reads TGCGCCAGCAGCCAACGGGACAGGGGTCTAAATCAGCCCCAGCATTTT. Protein sequence: CASSQRDRGLNQPQHF.

J is TRBJ2-7 and V is TRBV7-2; a weak D match, TRBD2 (6 bases). Deletions cut 5 bases from V and 2 bases from J, with 16 bases between. The CDR3 totals 15 residues. Germline V lookup: CDR1 SGHTA, CDR2 FQGNSA. This CDR3 is CASSLGGTLTYEQYF. In DNA, the CDR3 is TGTGCCAGCAGCCTCGGCGGGACGCTTACCTACGAGCAGTACTTC.

The chain uses TRBV5-1 and TRBJ1-1, with a tentative D call TRBD1 (6 bases). CDR3 length equals 16 residues. Per germline, CDR1 SGHRS and CDR2 YFSETQ. Trimming removed 4 bases at V and 0 bases at J, with 16 bases between. The CDR3 spells CASSPDSRGMNTEAFF. The CDR3 nucleotides are TGCGCCAGCAGCCCAGATAGCAGGGGAATGAACACTGAAGCTTTCTTT.

For this clone: The germline gene is not matched at one end of the junction; a read error may be the cause. This sequence joins TRBV11-2 and TRBJ2-5; 9 bases are shared with TRBD2. CDR1 and CDR2 (germline): SGHAT, FQNNGV. This CDR3 has 13 residues. The CDR3 loop is CASRLAGVETQYF. The DNA for the CDR3 is TGTGCCAGCAGGTTAGCGGGAGTGGAGACCCAGTACTTC.

The chain combines TRBV15 with TRBJ1-1; 9 bases fit TRBD1. V was clipped by 0 bases and J by 7 bases; unmatched bases: 9. Germline CDR1 LNHNV, CDR2 YYDKDF (reference sequence). CDR3 length: 16 amino acids. The CDR3 bases are TGTGCCACCAGCAGAGATAGGCAACAGGGGGCGGGTGAAGCTTTCTTT. Translation gives CATSRDRQQGAGEAFF.

The V and J genes are TRBV23-1 and TRBJ2-1; no reliable D call. TRBV23-1 is given ORF status, its function remaining uncertain. Trimming removed 2 bases at V and 3 bases at J, with 8 bases between. The CDR3 is made up of 14 amino acids. DNA of the CDR3: TGCGCCAGCAGTCAACCCGGTCGCTACAATGAGCAGTTCTTC. It codes for CASSQPGRYNEQFF.

The rearrangement joins TRBV27 to TRBJ2-2; TRBD1 might be the D (6 bases). V shed 2 bases and J shed 1 base, with 11 bases lying between them. The length of the CDR3 is 16 residues. The germline gives CDR1 MNHEY, CDR2 SMNVEV (reference sequence). The CDR3 region is CASSLGQGRNTGELFF. In DNA form, the CDR3 reads TGTGCCAGCAGTTTAGGTCAGGGGAGGAACACCGGGGAGCTGTTTTTT.

The J gene is TRBJ2-7, the V gene TRBV15; TRBD1 aligns across 7 bases. The V gene end was trimmed by 4 bases and the J gene end by 8 bases; junction bases not matched to a gene: 8. This CDR3 spans 13 amino acids. Looked up from germline, CDR1 is LNHNV and CDR2 is YYDKDF (reference sequence). The chain's CDR3 is CATSNGQDTQQYF. CDR3 DNA sequence: TGTGCCACCAGCAACGGACAGGACACCCAGCAGTACTTC.

The gene calls are TRBV28 and TRBJ2-5, with D possibly TRBD1 on 5 matching bases. V was clipped by 3 bases and J by 3 bases, with 8 bases between them. Looked up from germline, CDR1 is MDHEN and CDR2 is SYDVKM. The CDR3 is made up of 13 amino acids. The CDR3 DNA follows: TGTGCCAGCAGTTTTGGCAGGGAAGAGACCCAGTACTTC. Encoded protein: CASSFGREETQYF.

The V gene is TRBV4-1, the J gene TRBJ2-1; D possibly corresponds to TRBD1 (5 bases). This CDR3 region has 17 residues. V shed 1 base and J shed 0 bases, with 13 bases lying between them. From germline, CDR1 is MGHRA and CDR2 YSYEKL. In DNA form, the CDR3 reads TGCGCCAGCAGCCAAGGATCAGACAGCCTCTCCTACAATGAGCAGTTCTTC. Translation gives CASSQGSDSLSYNEQFF.

This clone was detected only a few times. The chain employs TRBV28 and TRBJ1-1; the D gene is possibly TRBD1 (6 bases). The CDR3 covers 13 residues. V lost 5 bases to trimming and J lost 6 bases, with 13 bases between them. Germline V lookup: CDR1 MDHEN, CDR2 SYDVKM. CDR3 nucleotides: TGTGCCAGCAGTCCGAGACAGGCCCCTGAAGCTTTCTTT. Protein sequence: CASSPRQAPEAFF.

The chain links TRBV25-1 to TRBJ1-1; 10 bases fit TRBD1. Germline lookup yields CDR1 MGHDK and CDR2 SYGVNS. The CDR3 loop spans 16 amino acids. The J segment lost 2 bases and the V segment lost 3 bases, leaving 6 bases of the junction unmatched. CDR3 in DNA: TGTGCCAGCAGTGACAGGACAGGGGGAATAAACACTGAAGCTTTCTTT. Its translation is CASSDRTGGINTEAFF.

This clone was picked up one time. The V gene is TRBV27, the J gene TRBJ1-2; D remains ambiguous. This CDR3 has 15 residues. The V gene lost 3 bases and the J gene lost 5 bases, with 16 bases spanning the gap. Germline V gene data show CDR1 as MNHEY and CDR2 as SMNVEV (reference sequence). CDR3 region: CASSFSGTMRYGYTF. The CDR3 bases are TGTGCCAGCAGTTTCTCTGGCACTATGAGATATGGCTACACCTTC.

The rearrangement links TRBV15 to TRBJ1-5; TRBD1 is a possible D gene (5 bases). Germline V gives CDR1 LNHNV, CDR2 YYDKDF (reference sequence). Trimming took 0 bases from V and 2 from J, leaving 11 bases between them. There are 16 residues in the CDR3. The CDR3 DNA follows: TGTGCCACCAGCAGAGAGGGCAGGGTGGGCAATCAGCCCCAGCATTTT. As protein: CATSREGRVGNQPQHF.